This T cell receptor beta chain originates from a study of identical twins. TCRdb analysed the 5' RACE reads with MiXCR anew, one entry per CDR3 protein. Of 650,000 to 750,000 distinct CDR3 sequences in the sample, 20% to 25% were seen once. The CDR3 is 11 residues long. Trimming left V 8 bases short and J 7 bases short, with 12 bases between. Findings and caveats of the study: Zero-insertion analyses were open to partial confounding by invariant MAIT and iNKT cells.

This clonotype was counted only a few times. No antigen is known for it. This sample was shared with a second study, whose subject was T cells expressing NK-cell markers. This second study says: The TCR beta repertoires originated in sorted CD3+CD56+NKG2C+, CD3+CD56+NKG2C- and CD3+CD56-NKG2C+ T cells. Among the eight sequenced donors, seven tested HCMV-seropositive and one tested seronegative. Also leading the CD3+CD56-NKG2C+ fraction in a few donors were these clonotypes.

The clonotype originates from a woman aged 18-29 years in good health. V usage is TRBV12-3 or TRBV12-4 and J usage is TRBJ2-7, with D uncertain. The specimen was PBMCs. CDR3 residues: CASGQLGEQYF. CDR3 nucleotides: TGTGCCAGCGGTCAACTGGGGGAGCAGTACTTC.